This passage covers 28 T cell receptor beta chains from one sample sequenced in a study of vaccination effects on CD4 cells after COVID-19. A 10-day culture period preceded the isolation of CD4+ T cells. These TCRs' antigens remain unknown. The assay was immunoSEQ multiplex PCR, and TCRdb's table has in-frame clones only and misses some. The sample yields approximately 47,000 clones, about 70% seen once. Sequenced here: CD4+ T cells from PBMCs cultured without peptide, sampled before COVID-19 vaccination. Receptors originate from a human donor who had a prior SARS-CoV-2 infection.

The CDR3 sequence: CASSPREGYQETQYF. The CDR3 DNA reads as TGTGCCAGCTCACCACGGGAGGGGTACCAAGAGACCCAGTACTTC. V gene TRBV18 combines with J gene TRBJ2-5; TRBD2 agrees at 7 bases. CDR1 KGHSH and CDR2 LQKENI come from the germline V gene. The ends lost 1 base at V and 0 bases at J; junction bases unmatched: 2. The CDR3 length is 15 residues.

This clone was observed once. The chain is built from TRBV2 and TRBJ1-6; 11 nucleotides line up with TRBD1. Germline values: CDR1 SNHLY, CDR2 FYNNEI. The CDR3 runs 16 residues. The V gene end was trimmed by 6 bases and the J gene end by 6 bases; junction bases not matched to a gene: 7. The CDR3 DNA sequence: TGTGCCAGCAGATGGACAGGGGGCGCGGGTAATTCACCCCTCCACTTT. This encodes CASRWTGGAGNSPLHF.

This chain connects TRBV30 to TRBJ2-1, with 13 bases matching TRBD2. J was trimmed by 8 bases and V by 3 bases; bases with no gene match: 1. CDR3 length: 13 amino acids. Per germline, CDR1 GTSNPN and CDR2 SVGIG (reference sequence). The CDR3 coding sequence is TGTGCCTGGAGAGGACTAGCGGGAGATGAGCAGTTCTTC. The encoded protein is CAWRGLAGDEQFF.

This sequence joins TRBV18 and TRBJ1-1; D gene ambiguous. Germline V CDR1 and CDR2: KGHSH, LQKENI. Trimming took 1 base from V and 7 from J, leaving 10 bases between them. The CDR3 covers 13 residues. The CDR3 sequence is CASSPQSHFEAFF. The CDR3 DNA follows: TGTGCCAGCTCACCACAATCACACTTTGAAGCTTTCTTT.

The V and J genes are TRBV12-3 or TRBV12-4 and TRBJ1-1; TRBD1 is a possible D gene (5 bases). Trimming removed 8 bases at V and 3 bases at J, with 13 bases between. The length of the CDR3 is 13 residues. The chain's CDR3 is CASSTLGDTEAFF. The CDR3 DNA is TGTGCCAGCTCCACACTGGGGGACACTGAAGCTTTCTTT.

V and J are TRBV6-6 and TRBJ1-2; possibly TRBD1 for D (5 bases). Germline V gives CDR1 MNHNY, CDR2 SVGAGI (reference sequence). The CDR3 consists of 15 residues. The V gene lost 1 base and the J gene lost 6 bases, with 15 bases spanning the gap. CDR3 sequence (DNA): TGTGCCAGCAGTTACTTTTCGTCCGGCAGGGATGGCTACACCTTC. Protein product: CASSYFSSGRDGYTF.

The V gene is TRBV30, the J gene TRBJ2-7, with TRBD2 matching over 15 bases. Per the germline V gene, CDR1 is GTSNPN and CDR2 is SVGIG (reference sequence). The V and J ends lost 3 bases and 10 bases, in that order; junction bases with no gene match: 13. The CDR3 consists of 16 residues. CDR3 bases: TGTGCCTGGAGCTTAAAGACCGGGACTAGCGGGAGGCCCCAGTACTTC. Translation gives CAWSLKTGTSGRPQYF.

V is TRBV2 and J is TRBJ1-4; TRBD1 matches 9 bases. Germline V gene sequence: CDR1 SNHLY, CDR2 FYNNEI. The CDR3 has 14 amino acids. Trimming at V came to 6 bases and at J to 7 bases, leaving 6 bases not matched to a gene. In nucleotides, the CDR3 is TGTGCCAGCAGGCAGACAGGGGGAAGTGAAAAACTGTTTTTT. Its protein product is CASRQTGGSEKLFF.

In its sample, this clone is medium-sized (0.01 to 0.1%). The J gene is TRBJ2-7, the V gene TRBV6-6, with 7 bases matching TRBD2. Trimming took 2 bases from V and 5 from J; bases not matched to a gene: 6. The CDR3 has 14 amino acids. Germline CDR1 is MNHNY and CDR2 is SVGAGI (reference sequence). The CDR3 here is CASSYGRESDEQYF. CDR3 nucleotides: TGTGCCAGCAGTTACGGGAGGGAATCTGACGAGCAGTACTTC.

The rearrangement joins TRBV7-2 to TRBJ2-5; 8 nucleotides line up with TRBD2. The CDR3 loop spans 15 amino acids. Germline-derived CDR1 and CDR2 are SGHTA and FQGNSA. V was pared by 2 bases and J by 5 bases, with 7 bases of the junction left unmatched. The CDR3 DNA follows: TGTGCCAGCAGCTTATATGCCGGGAGGGCCGAGACCCAGTACTTC. It codes for CASSLYAGRAETQYF. Filled out from reference TRBV7-2 and TRBJ2-5, the complete variable domain reads GAGVSQSPSNKVTEKGKDVELRCDPISGHTALYWYRQSLGQGLEFLIYFQGNSAPDKSGLPSDRFSAERTGGSVSTLTIQRTQQEDSAVYLCASSLYAGRAETQYFGPGTRLLVL.

V gene TRBV7-8 combines with J gene TRBJ1-2; D is undetermined. CDR1 is SGHVS and CDR2 is FQNEAQ in the germline V gene. This CDR3 has 15 residues. Trimming stripped 0 bases from V and 4 bases from J, with 12 bases between. CDR3 sequence (DNA): TGTGCCAGCAGCTTAGCCATCACAAACCTCTATGGCTACACCTTC. Translated, it gives CASSLAITNLYGYTF.

This sequence joins TRBV5-1 and TRBJ2-5; 10 bases align to TRBD2. Trimming removed 0 bases from V and 3 bases from J; junction bases left unmatched: 2. In germline, CDR1 is SGHRS, CDR2 YFSETQ. The CDR3 runs 15 residues. CDR3 residues: CASSLVLAGEETQYF. The CDR3 DNA is TGCGCCAGCAGCTTGGTGCTAGCGGGAGAAGAGACCCAGTACTTC.

V is TRBV5-1 and J is TRBJ1-3, with D possibly matching TRBD1 (6 bases). The CDR3 runs to 15 residues. Between the trimmed V and J ends, which lost 4 bases and 1 base, there was a span of 12 bases. The germline gives CDR1 SGHRS, CDR2 YFSETQ. For the CDR3, the DNA is TGCGCCAGCAGCCTACAGGGTCCTTCTGGAAACACCATATATTTT. As protein: CASSLQGPSGNTIYF.

The chain combines TRBV4-2 with TRBJ1-1; no definite D call. V gave up 1 base and J gave up 3 bases, with 21 bases separating them. Germline lookup yields CDR1 LGHNA and CDR2 YNFKEQ. CDR3 length equals 18 residues. The CDR3 sequence: CASSQGRVWAPPDTEAFF. The CDR3 bases are TGTGCCAGCAGCCAAGGTAGGGTCTGGGCCCCTCCAGACACTGAAGCTTTCTTT.

The chain carries TRBV6-4 and TRBJ2-4, with D possibly being TRBD1 (5 bases). Between the trimmed V and J ends, which lost 5 bases and 2 bases, there was a span of 13 bases. Germline V CDR1 and CDR2: MRHNA, SNTAGT. The CDR3 has 15 amino acids. CDR3 in amino acids: CASSPGSGTKNIQYF. The CDR3 DNA is TGTGCCAGCAGTCCAGGGTCAGGAACCAAAAACATTCAGTACTTC.

The gene calls are TRBV5-1 and TRBJ1-1; TRBD1 might be the D (5 bases). CDR1 SGHRS and CDR2 YFSETQ come from the germline V gene. The CDR3 sequence is 15 residues long. Trimming left V 0 bases short and J 1 base short, with 10 bases between. The CDR3 here is CASSLGGTENTEAFF. Written as DNA, the CDR3 is TGCGCCAGCAGCTTGGGGGGGACCGAGAACACTGAAGCTTTCTTT.

The genes are TRBV4-2 and TRBJ1-6; D unresolved. The CDR3 extends over 14 amino acids. With 0 bases removed from V and 7 bases from J, the gap between germline ends came to 7 bases. Germline CDR1 and CDR2: LGHNA and YNFKEQ. The CDR3 bases are TGTGCCAGCAGCCAAGATAAATTCAATTCACCCCTCCACTTT. Translating gives CASSQDKFNSPLHF.

This rearrangement joins TRBV7-2 to TRBJ2-2, with D possibly being TRBD2 (7 bases). The CDR3 totals 16 residues. The germline V gene has CDR1 SGHTA and CDR2 FQGNSA. V lost 4 bases to trimming and J lost 6 bases, with 18 bases between them. In nucleotides, the CDR3 is TGTGCCAGCAGCTCATTCCCTCGGGGGGCGGCCGGGGAGCTGTTTTTT. This codes for CASSSFPRGAAGELFF.

The chain combines TRBV7-8 with TRBJ1-2; TRBD1 matches at 10 bases. The CDR3 is 22 residues long. The trim removed 3 bases at V and 1 base at J, leaving 23 bases unmatched. The germline gives CDR1 SGHVS, CDR2 FQNEAQ. The chain's CDR3 is CASSFSPTGTGAKPKLNYGYTF. The CDR3, as DNA: TGTGCCAGCAGCTTTTCCCCGACGGGGACAGGGGCTAAACCGAAACTTAACTATGGCTACACCTTC.

The chain couples TRBV18 to TRBJ1-3; no clear D. Trimming took 2 bases from V and 4 from J, leaving 15 bases between them. Germline CDR1 reads KGHSH; CDR2 reads LQKENI. The length of the CDR3 is 16 residues. CDR3: CASSPWQATTGNTIYF. In DNA form, the CDR3 reads TGTGCCAGCTCACCATGGCAGGCCACTACGGGAAACACCATATATTTT.

The V and J genes are TRBV5-1 and TRBJ1-4, with D perhaps TRBD1 (6 bases). In germline, CDR1 is SGHRS, CDR2 YFSETQ. The CDR3 loop spans 16 amino acids. Trimming shortened V by 1 base and J by 0 bases, and 10 bases separated the two germline ends. CDR3 sequence reads: CASSLWAGATNEKLFF. The CDR3 DNA follows: TGCGCCAGCAGCTTGTGGGCAGGGGCAACTAATGAAAAACTGTTTTTT.

The chain recombines TRBV10-3 with TRBJ2-7; 12 bases are shared with TRBD2. Germline CDR1 is ENHRY and CDR2 is SYGVKD. This CDR3 is built from 18 residues. V lost 3 bases, J lost 6 bases, and 15 bases stayed unmatched. CDR3 region: CAISETSGGHLTVGEQYF. The CDR3 nucleotides read TGTGCCATCAGTGAAACTAGCGGGGGGCACTTAACGGTGGGCGAGCAGTACTTC.

In nucleotides, the CDR3 is TGTGCCAGCAGCTTCGGGGGACTTAGCTCCTACAATGAGCAGTTCTTC. This sequence encodes CASSFGGLSSYNEQFF. The chain couples TRBV5-4 to TRBJ2-1, with TRBD2 as a possible D gene (6 bases). The germline gives CDR1 SGHNT, CDR2 YYREEE (reference sequence). V was shortened by 2 bases and J by 0 bases, with 12 bases between the two germline ends. The CDR3 length is 16 residues.

J is TRBJ2-1 and V is TRBV11-3, with 11 positions matching TRBD2. Germline CDR1 and CDR2: SGHNT and YENEEA. The V and J ends lost 3 bases and 6 bases, in that order; junction bases with no gene match: 4. The CDR3 has 15 residues. CDR3 nucleotide sequence: TGTGCCAGCAGCTTCACTAGCGGGAGTATCAATGAGCAGTTCTTC. Encoded protein: CASSFTSGSINEQFF.

V is TRBV29-1 and J is TRBJ1-3, with D unclear. The CDR3 extends over 10 amino acids. Germline CDR1 SQVTM, CDR2 ANQGSEA. Trimming pared 5 bases from V and 10 bases from J, leaving 9 bases between. CDR3 loop: CSVWEGTIYF. For the CDR3, the DNA is TGCAGCGTTTGGGAAGGGACCATATATTTT.

The rearrangement links TRBV9 to TRBJ1-1, with a weak D call TRBD1 (5 bases). Trimming left V 0 bases short and J 8 bases short, with 17 bases between. The CDR3 covers 15 residues. Germline values: CDR1 SGDLS, CDR2 YYNGEE. The CDR3 loop reads CASSVDGWVRGEAFF. The CDR3 nucleotides are TGTGCCAGCAGCGTAGATGGATGGGTTCGGGGGGAAGCTTTCTTT. Using reference TRBV9 and TRBJ1-1 for the parts outside the CDR3, the full variable domain is DSGVTQTPKHLITATGQRVTLRCSPRSGDLSVYWYQQSLDQGLQFLIQYYNGEERAKGNILERFSAQQFPDLHSELNLSSLELGDSALYFCASSVDGWVRGEAFFGQGTRLTVV.

The chain combines TRBV3-1 (or the pseudogene TRBV3-2) with TRBJ2-3; D is perhaps TRBD2 (6 bases). V lost 4 bases and J 9 bases, leaving 14 bases between the germline ends. This CDR3 has 13 amino acids. CDR1 and CDR2 (germline): LGHDT, YNNKEL (reference sequence). Written as DNA, the CDR3 is TGTGCCAGCAGCCTGTTCCGGGACTCCACGCAGTATTTT. Amino acid sequence: CASSLFRDSTQYF.

V is TRBV15 and J is TRBJ2-3; D is undetermined. Trimming stripped 6 bases from V and 1 base from J, with 11 bases between. The germline V gene has CDR1 LNHNV and CDR2 YYDKDF (reference sequence). The CDR3 has 14 residues. The CDR3 DNA follows: TGTGCCACCAGGAACTCAGAGGGCACAGATACGCAGTATTTT. Amino acids: CATRNSEGTDTQYF.